These 23 T cell receptor beta chains came from one sample sequenced in a study of regulatory T cells in long-lasting Graves disease. The time point was: newly diagnosed GD, antithyroid drugs for less than 3 months. With RNA extracted from PBMCs as input, the TCR library was made. TCR beta libraries were built with iRepertoire HTBI primers and Arm-PCR of CDR3 regions. TCRdb re-called the multiplex PCR reads through MiXCR, storing one row per CDR3 protein. The sample records approximately 400,000 distinct CDR3 sequences, more than 13% being singletons. This same sample was also part of a study on T cells in Graves' hyperthyroidism and ophthalmopathy.

The material was peripheral blood mononuclear cells (PBMCs), obtained at new diagnosis, from a patient treated with antithyroid drugs. These receptors came from a woman younger than 45 with Graves disease.

This clonotype occurred a few times. The chain recombines TRBV20-1 with TRBJ1-1; D is unclear. Germline-derived CDR1 and CDR2 are DFQATT and SNEGSKA (reference sequence). V was shortened by 3 bases and J by 2 bases, with 10 bases between the two germline ends. The CDR3 totals 13 residues. CDR3 region: CSARRPGNTEAFF. Here the CDR3 DNA reads TGCAGTGCTAGGCGGCCTGGCAACACTGAAGCTTTCTTT.

This clonotype was picked up a small number of times. The chain carries TRBV6-1 and TRBJ2-1; TRBD2 aligns across 14 bases. V lost 6 bases to trimming and J lost 4 bases; unmatched junction nucleotides: 5. The CDR3 is made up of 16 amino acids. Germline CDR1 MNHNS, CDR2 SASEGT. The CDR3: CASSLGLAGVYNEQFF. The CDR3 DNA is TGTGCCAGCAGCCTGGGACTAGCGGGAGTGTACAATGAGCAGTTCTTC.

At least ten counts were recorded for this clonotype. The chain carries TRBV11-2 and TRBJ2-5; a possible D gene is TRBD2 (5 bases). V gave up 4 bases and J gave up 1 base, with 13 bases separating them. Germline V gene sequence: CDR1 SGHAT, CDR2 FQNNGV. The CDR3 is made up of 15 amino acids. CDR3 sequence reads: CASSYRRSGQETQYF. The CDR3, as DNA: TGTGCCAGCAGCTACCGCAGGAGCGGCCAAGAGACCCAGTACTTC.

This clonotype was found a few times. Here the CDR3 reads CASSLERTGLRSGNTIYF. CDR3 nucleotide sequence: TGCGCCAGCAGCTTGGAAAGGACGGGGTTGAGGTCCGGAAACACCATATATTTT. The J gene is TRBJ1-3, the V gene TRBV5-1; no firm D call. The V gene lost 0 bases and the J gene lost 4 bases, with 20 bases spanning the gap. Germline CDR1 reads SGHRS; CDR2 reads YFSETQ. The CDR3 contains 18 residues. Filled out from reference TRBV5-1 and TRBJ1-3, the complete variable domain reads KAGVTQTPRYLIKTRGQQVTLSCSPISGHRSVSWYQQTPGQGLQFLFEYFSETQRNKGNFPGRFSGRQFSNSRSEMNVSTLELGDSALYLCASSLERTGLRSGNTIYFGEGSWLTVV.

This clonotype appeared many times. J is TRBJ1-1 and V is TRBV29-1, with 8 bases lining up with TRBD1. The CDR3 totals 15 residues. Germline lookup yields CDR1 SQVTM and CDR2 ANQGSEA. Unmatched junction bases numbered 13, after V lost 7 bases and J lost 3 bases. CDR3: CSASGGQGLDTEAFF. Written as DNA, the CDR3 is TGCAGCGCGAGTGGAGGACAGGGATTGGACACTGAAGCTTTCTTT.

In its sample, this clonotype was seen many times. This chain connects TRBV10-1 to TRBJ2-1, with a weak D call TRBD1 (5 bases). The CDR3 totals 16 residues. The ends were cut back, 1 base at V and 2 bases at J, with 12 bases in the middle. Per the germline V gene, CDR1 is WNHNN and CDR2 is SYGVQD (reference sequence). The CDR3 loop is CASSEYQGGTYNEQFF. Here the CDR3 DNA reads TGCGCCAGCAGTGAGTACCAGGGTGGGACCTACAATGAGCAGTTCTTC.

CDR3 region: CASSPTSGIHNEQFF. CDR3 bases: TGTGCCAGCAGCCCCACTAGCGGGATTCACAATGAGCAGTTCTTC. This rearrangement joins TRBV7-3 to TRBJ2-1; 10 nucleotides match TRBD2. Germline V gene data show CDR1 as SGHTA and CDR2 as FQGTGA. The V and J ends lost 5 bases and 5 bases, in that order; junction bases with no gene match: 6. CDR3 size: 15 residues.

There are many counts of this clonotype. V is TRBV6-1 and J is TRBJ1-5; 8 bases are a match to TRBD1. Germline CDR1 reads MNHNS; CDR2 reads SASEGT. The length of the CDR3 is 17 residues. V dropped 6 bases and J dropped 0; count of bases not matched to a gene: 10. The CDR3 bases are TGTGCCAGCAGACCCGGGACAGGAGTCTATAGCAATCAGCCCCAGCATTTT. It translates to CASRPGTGVYSNQPQHF.

This clonotype has at least ten counts. The chain links TRBV30 to TRBJ2-2; D remains unclear. Germline CDR1 reads GTSNPN; CDR2 reads SVGIG (reference sequence). The CDR3 contains 11 residues. V lost 5 bases and J 8 bases, leaving 9 bases between the germline ends. CDR3 in DNA: TGTGCCTGGGACAATCGGGGGGAGCTGTTTTTT. Its translation is CAWDNRGELFF.

In its sample, this clonotype was seen a few times. The J gene is TRBJ2-1, the V gene TRBV24-1; TRBD2 aligns across 11 bases. Trimming took 5 bases from V and 2 from J; bases not matched to a gene: 10. Germline V gene data show CDR1 as KGHDR and CDR2 as SFDVKD. This CDR3 has 18 amino acids. The CDR3: CATSVTSGSPLTYNEQFF. CDR3 bases: TGTGCCACCAGTGTAACTAGCGGGAGCCCGCTGACCTACAATGAGCAGTTCTTC.

In this sample, this clonotype turned up a few times. The chain couples TRBV19 to TRBJ2-1; no definite D call. Per the germline V gene, CDR1 is LNHDA and CDR2 is SQIVND (reference sequence). This CDR3 has 14 residues. V lost 2 bases and J lost 5, with 10 bases in between. This CDR3 reads CASSIFDTNNEQFF. CDR3 sequence (DNA): TGTGCCAGTAGTATATTCGACACCAACAATGAGCAGTTCTTC.

The rearrangement uses TRBV27 and TRBJ2-7; 7 positions agree with TRBD1. CDR1 is MNHEY and CDR2 is SMNVEV in the germline V gene (reference sequence). Trimming at V came to 8 bases and at J to 0 bases, leaving 4 bases not matched to a gene. This CDR3 contains 13 residues. CDR3 coding DNA: TGTGCCAGCGGATGGGACAGCTCCTACGAGCAGTACTTC. This sequence encodes CASGWDSSYEQYF.

Notes on this clonotype: A much larger clone lies a single base off, so this may be a read error. This CDR3 fails to terminate in the conserved phenylalanine or tryptophan, so it likely reflects a read error. This rearrangement joins TRBV3-1 to TRBJ1-1; 7 bases map to TRBD1. This CDR3 has 18 residues. With V trimmed by 4 bases and J by 2 bases, 16 bases remained unmatched. Germline V lookup: CDR1 LGHDT, CDR2 YNNKEL (reference sequence). CDR3 bases: TGTGCCAGCAGCCCCTTACCGACAGGGTTTGATTCCAACACTGAAGCTTTCCTT. Translation: CASSPLPTGFDSNTEAFL.

This clonotype was picked up many times. V gene TRBV7-9 combines with J gene TRBJ1-2, with 10 bases fitting TRBD1. The CDR3 runs to 14 residues. Trimming at V came to 5 bases and at J to 6 bases, leaving 6 bases not matched to a gene. CDR1 and CDR2 (germline): SEHNR, FQNEAQ (reference sequence). The CDR3 DNA is TGTGCCAGCAGCCGTGACAGGGGGCTGGATGGCTACACCTTC. It encodes CASSRDRGLDGYTF.

The rearrangement joins TRBV11-2 to TRBJ1-6, with unresolved D. The germline gives CDR1 SGHAT, CDR2 FQNNGV. This CDR3 has 17 residues. The ends were cut back, 0 bases at V and 10 bases at J, with 19 bases in the middle. The CDR3 reads CASSLEARSWGTSPLHF. CDR3 nucleotides: TGTGCCAGCAGCTTAGAAGCCAGATCTTGGGGTACGTCACCCCTCCACTTT.

This clonotype was seen at least ten times. This chain joins TRBV7-2 and TRBJ2-3, with 12 bases aligning to TRBD2. Trimming took 6 bases from V and 4 from J; bases not matched to a gene: 5. Per germline, CDR1 SGHTA and CDR2 FQGNSA. The CDR3 is 15 amino acids. The CDR3, as DNA: TGTGCCAGCAGTCAAAGACTAGCGGGAGCAGATACGCAGTATTTT. This encodes CASSQRLAGADTQYF. The whole variable domain, filled in from reference TRBV7-2 and TRBJ2-3, reads GAGVSQSPSNKVTEKGKDVELRCDPISGHTALYWYRQSLGQGLEFLIYFQGNSAPDKSGLPSDRFSAERTGGSVSTLTIQRTQQEDSAVYLCASSQRLAGADTQYFGPGTRLTVL.

The rearrangement uses TRBV6-2 or TRBV6-3 and TRBJ2-1; 7 bases agree with TRBD2. Germline V gene lookup returns CDR1 MNHEY and CDR2 SVGEGT. This CDR3 comprises 16 residues. V lost 2 bases, J lost 8 bases, and 12 bases stayed unmatched. CDR3 loop: CASSYTTSHGSDEQFF. CDR3 DNA: TGTGCCAGCAGTTACACGACTAGCCACGGCAGCGATGAGCAGTTCTTC.

This clonotype was seen repeatedly, ten times or more. The rearrangement uses TRBV12-3 or TRBV12-4 and TRBJ2-3, with D perhaps matching TRBD1 (6 bases). Trimming left V 1 base short and J 12 bases short, with 17 bases between. There are 14 residues in the CDR3. The CDR3 DNA reads TGTGCCAGCAGTTTAGAAAACCGGGGACATCGACAGTATTTT. This gives the protein CASSLENRGHRQYF.

This clonotype showed up many times. The rearrangement links TRBV2 to TRBJ1-1, with 7 bases fitting TRBD1. In germline, CDR1 is SNHLY, CDR2 FYNNEI. CDR3 length equals 16 residues. After removal of 4 bases from V and 5 bases from J, the junction contained 13 bases not matched to a gene. In DNA form, the CDR3 reads TGTGCCAGCAGTGGGGGGCTGACAGGGAGCGATACTGAAGCTTTCTTT. Its translation: CASSGGLTGSDTEAFF.

The V call is TRBV11-3, the J call TRBJ2-3, with 12 bases identical to TRBD2. Germline CDR1 is SGHNT and CDR2 is YENEEA. Germline trimming cut 0 bases from V and 0 bases from J; bases unmatched to any gene: 1. The CDR3 runs 17 residues. The CDR3 reads CASSLDGTSGSTDTQYF. The DNA for the CDR3 is TGTGCCAGCAGCTTAGACGGGACTAGCGGGAGCACAGATACGCAGTATTTT. Combining the CDR3 with reference TRBV11-3 and TRBJ2-3 gives the whole variable domain EAGVVQSPRYKIIEKKQPVAFWCNPISGHNTLYWYLQNLGQGPELLIRYENEEAVDDSQLPKDRFSAERLKGVDSTLKIQPAELGDSAVYLCASSLDGTSGSTDTQYFGPGTRLTVL.

In this sample, this clonotype turned up a few times. This could be a read error, since a much larger clone is one nucleotide away. This chain joins TRBV7-9 and TRBJ1-5, with unresolved D. The V gene lost 3 bases and the J gene lost 2 bases, with 5 bases spanning the gap. Germline V gene sequence: CDR1 SEHNR, CDR2 FQNEAQ (reference sequence). This CDR3 is built from 13 residues. DNA of the CDR3: TGTGCCAGCAGCTTGATGGGCAATCAGCCCCAGCATTTT. Protein sequence: CASSLMGNQPQHF.

This clonotype was counted at least ten times. The chain carries TRBV20-1 and TRBJ2-3; D might be TRBD1 or TRBD2, each matching 5 bases. CDR3 length: 13 residues. The germline V and J ends were trimmed by 2 bases and 3 bases, with 9 bases remaining between them. Per germline, CDR1 DFQATT and CDR2 SNEGSKA (reference sequence). The CDR3 nucleotides are TGCAGTGCTAGACAGGGCGGGACAGATACGCAGTATTTT. Protein product: CSARQGGTDTQYF.

This clonotype was seen repeatedly, ten times or more. The rearrangement uses TRBV5-1 and TRBJ2-3; 8 positions agree with TRBD2. The V segment lost 2 bases and the J segment 1 base; nucleotides outside the gene matches: 9. The CDR3 loop spans 17 amino acids. Germline CDR1 SGHRS, CDR2 YFSETQ. The CDR3 nucleotides are TGCGCCAGCAGCTTCGCGGGAGGATTGAGGGGCACAGATACGCAGTATTTT. Its protein product is CASSFAGGLRGTDTQYF.